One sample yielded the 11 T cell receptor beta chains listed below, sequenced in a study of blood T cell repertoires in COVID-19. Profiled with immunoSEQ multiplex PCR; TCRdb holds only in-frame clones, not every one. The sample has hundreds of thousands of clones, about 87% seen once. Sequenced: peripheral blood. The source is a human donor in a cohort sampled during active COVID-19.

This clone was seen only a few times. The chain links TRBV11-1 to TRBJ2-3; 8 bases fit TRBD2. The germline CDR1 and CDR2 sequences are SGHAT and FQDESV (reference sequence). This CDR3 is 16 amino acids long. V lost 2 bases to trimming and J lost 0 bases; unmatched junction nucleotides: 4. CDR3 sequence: CASSLPASGSTDTQYF. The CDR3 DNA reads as TGTGCCAGCAGCTTACCAGCTAGCGGGAGCACAGATACGCAGTATTTT.

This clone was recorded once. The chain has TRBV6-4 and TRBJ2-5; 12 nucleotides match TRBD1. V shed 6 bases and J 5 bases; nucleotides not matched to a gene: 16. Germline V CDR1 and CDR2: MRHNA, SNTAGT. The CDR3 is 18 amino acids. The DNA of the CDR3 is TGTGCCAGCAGCCCGGAGTCCGGGACAGGGGGCGGTGTGGAGACCCAGTACTTC. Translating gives CASSPESGTGGGVETQYF.

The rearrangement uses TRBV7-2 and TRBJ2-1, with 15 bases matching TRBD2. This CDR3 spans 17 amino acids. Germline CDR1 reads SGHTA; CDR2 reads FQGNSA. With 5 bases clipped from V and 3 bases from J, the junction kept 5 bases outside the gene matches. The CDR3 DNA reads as TGTGCCAGCAGCAGGACTAGCGGGAGGGCCGTCTACAATGAGCAGTTCTTC. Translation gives CASSRTSGRAVYNEQFF. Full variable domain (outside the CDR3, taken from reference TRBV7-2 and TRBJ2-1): GAGVSQSPSNKVTEKGKDVELRCDPISGHTALYWYRQSLGQGLEFLIYFQGNSAPDKSGLPSDRFSAERTGGSVSTLTIQRTQQEDSAVYLCASSRTSGRAVYNEQFFGPGTRLTVL.

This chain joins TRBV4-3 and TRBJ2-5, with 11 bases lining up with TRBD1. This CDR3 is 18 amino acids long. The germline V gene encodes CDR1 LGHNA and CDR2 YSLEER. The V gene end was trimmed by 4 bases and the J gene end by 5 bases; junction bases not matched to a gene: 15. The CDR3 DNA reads TGCGCCAGCAGCCCCCCGATAACCGGGACAGGGGGTTCGGAGACCCAGTACTTC. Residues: CASSPPITGTGGSETQYF.

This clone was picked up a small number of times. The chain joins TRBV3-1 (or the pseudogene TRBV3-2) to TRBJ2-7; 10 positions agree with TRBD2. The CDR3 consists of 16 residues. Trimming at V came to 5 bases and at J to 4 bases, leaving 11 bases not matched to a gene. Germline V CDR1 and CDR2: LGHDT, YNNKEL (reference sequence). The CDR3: CASSDPSGSLNYEQYF. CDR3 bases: TGTGCCAGCAGCGACCCTAGCGGGAGTTTGAATTACGAGCAGTACTTC.

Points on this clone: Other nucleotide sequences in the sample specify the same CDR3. The CDR3 loop is CASSLSPGDNEQFF. The DNA of the CDR3 is TGCGCCAGCAGCTTGTCTCCAGGGGACAATGAGCAGTTCTTC. The chain carries TRBV5-1 and TRBJ2-1; possible D gene TRBD1, 6 bases. Germline V gives CDR1 SGHRS, CDR2 YFSETQ. The CDR3 extends over 14 amino acids. The ends were cut back, 1 base at V and 5 bases at J, with 10 bases in the middle.

CDR3 sequence reads: CASSPGHSNQPQHF. Here the CDR3 DNA reads TGTGCCAGCAGTCCTGGACATTCAAATCAGCCCCAGCATTTT. The rearrangement uses TRBV5-6 and TRBJ1-5; possible D gene TRBD1, 5 bases. Trimming pared 5 bases from V and 4 bases from J, leaving 13 bases between. Germline loops: CDR1 SGHDT, CDR2 YYEEEE. This CDR3 contains 14 residues.

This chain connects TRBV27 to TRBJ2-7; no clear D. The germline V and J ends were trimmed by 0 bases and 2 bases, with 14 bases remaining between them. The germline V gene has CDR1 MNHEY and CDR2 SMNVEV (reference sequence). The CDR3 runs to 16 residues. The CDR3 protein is CASSLSIQVSPYEQYF. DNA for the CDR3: TGTGCCAGCAGTTTATCCATCCAGGTGAGCCCCTACGAGCAGTACTTC.

CDR3 loop: CASSQGGDSEQYF. CDR3 coding DNA: TGTGCCAGCAGCCAAGGAGGGGACAGTGAGCAGTACTTC. The chain carries TRBV3-1 (or the pseudogene TRBV3-2) and TRBJ2-7, with 7 bases lining up with TRBD1. V shed 1 base and J 7 bases; nucleotides not matched to a gene: 4. CDR3 length: 13 residues. The germline V gene encodes CDR1 LGHDT and CDR2 YNNKEL (reference sequence).

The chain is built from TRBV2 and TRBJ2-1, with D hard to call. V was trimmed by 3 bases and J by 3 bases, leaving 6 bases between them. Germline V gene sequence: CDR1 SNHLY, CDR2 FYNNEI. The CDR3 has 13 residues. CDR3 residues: CASSDNFYNEQFF. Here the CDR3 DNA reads TGTGCCAGCAGTGATAACTTCTACAATGAGCAGTTCTTC.

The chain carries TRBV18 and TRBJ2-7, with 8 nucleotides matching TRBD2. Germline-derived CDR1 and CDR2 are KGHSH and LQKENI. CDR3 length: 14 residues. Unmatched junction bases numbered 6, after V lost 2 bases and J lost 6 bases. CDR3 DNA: TGTGCCAGCTCACCATCCCTAGCGGGCCCCGAGCAGTACTTC. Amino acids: CASSPSLAGPEQYF.